One sample yielded the 32 T cell receptor beta chains listed below, sequenced in a study of beta chain features in type 1 diabetes. Findings and caveats of the study: Type 1 diabetes patients had moderately but significantly shorter TCRB CDR3s in all four CD4+ subsets.

Expressed TCRB transcripts were sequenced after all isolated RNA was converted to cDNA. Using immunoSEQ multiplex PCR, the repertoire was profiled, and TCRdb retains in-frame clones only, with some absent. The sample contains some 700,000 clones, over 10% of which appear only once. Their specific antigens are unknown. The sequenced sample was naive CD4+ T cells from blood. These TCRs come from a man between 18 and 35 years old with type 1 diabetes.

CDR3 region: CAWSVSYEQYF. The CDR3 DNA reads as TGTGCCTGGAGTGTCAGTTACGAGCAGTACTTC. This chain joins TRBV30 and TRBJ2-5; no definite D call. The end of the DNA aligns better with TRBJ2-7, so the J call may be wrong. CDR3 length: 11 residues. The germline V gene has CDR1 GTSNPN and CDR2 SVGIG (reference sequence).

The chain employs TRBV19 and TRBJ2-3; D is unresolved. Between the trimmed V and J ends, which lost 6 bases and 1 base, there was a span of 8 bases. Germline V gene sequence: CDR1 LNHDA, CDR2 SQIVND (reference sequence). This CDR3 region has 13 residues. For the CDR3, the DNA is TGTGCCAGTAGCCAGGTCCGCACAGATACGCAGTATTTT. It is translated as CASSQVRTDTQYF. Filled out from reference TRBV19 and TRBJ2-3, the complete variable domain reads DGGITQSPKYLFRKEGQNVTLSCEQNLNHDAMYWYRQDPGQGLRLIYYSQIVNDFQKGDIAEGYSVSREKKESFPLTVTSAQKNPTAFYLCASSQVRTDTQYFGPGTRLTVL.

In nucleotides, the CDR3 is TGCGCCAGCAGTAGAACAGCTTCCACCGGGGAGCTGTTTTTT. Amino acid sequence: CASSRTASTGELFF. The chain combines TRBV5-1 with TRBJ2-2; D not certain. Trimming took 5 bases from V and 4 from J, leaving 12 bases between them. CDR1 is SGHRS and CDR2 is YFSETQ in the germline V gene. The CDR3 is 14 amino acids.

This clone was detected a few times. The chain combines TRBV7-2 with TRBJ2-7; D possibly corresponds to TRBD1 (6 bases). Trimming cost V 5 bases and J 7 bases, with 18 bases left between them. CDR1 is SGHTA, CDR2 FQGNSA, per germline. The CDR3 totals 14 residues. The CDR3 DNA sequence: TGTGCCAGCAGCCAATACAGGGAAAGTGGAGAGCAGTACTTC. Amino acid sequence: CASSQYRESGEQYF.

This clone came up a few times. The chain uses TRBV11-3 and TRBJ2-2, with 8 positions matching TRBD2. The length of the CDR3 is 15 residues. V gave up 5 bases and J gave up 1 base; unmatched junction bases: 3. Germline values: CDR1 SGHNT, CDR2 YENEEA. CDR3 sequence reads: CASSRGGKNTGELFF. CDR3 DNA: TGTGCCAGCAGCCGGGGGGGCAAGAACACCGGGGAGCTGTTTTTT.

The sample holds a few counts of this clone. CDR3 in amino acids: CASSLGIDSTDTQYF. CDR3 in DNA: TGTGCCAGCAGCTTAGGGATTGACAGCACAGATACGCAGTATTTT. The chain joins TRBV11-2 to TRBJ2-3; D remains unclear. The CDR3 is 15 residues long. The germline V gene encodes CDR1 SGHAT and CDR2 FQNNGV. Trimming stripped 1 base from V and 0 bases from J, with 8 bases between.

The chain links TRBV9 to TRBJ2-7; D unclear. From germline, CDR1 is SGDLS and CDR2 YYNGEE. This CDR3 contains 14 residues. The V gene lost 4 bases and the J gene lost 2 bases, with 13 bases spanning the gap. CDR3 sequence reads: CASSPLAEAYEQYF. CDR3 coding DNA: TGTGCCAGCAGCCCCCTGGCAGAGGCCTACGAGCAGTACTTC. Full variable domain (outside the CDR3, taken from reference TRBV9 and TRBJ2-7): DSGVTQTPKHLITATGQRVTLRCSPRSGDLSVYWYQQSLDQGLQFLIQYYNGEERAKGNILERFSAQQFPDLHSELNLSSLELGDSALYFCASSPLAEAYEQYFGPGTRLTVT.

This clone was seen a few times. V and J are TRBV27 and TRBJ1-2; the match to TRBD1 covers 10 bases. The CDR3 extends over 14 amino acids. V trimming: 5 bases; J trimming: 8 bases; junction bases outside the gene matches: 8. Germline V CDR1 and CDR2: MNHEY, SMNVEV (reference sequence). The CDR3 coding sequence is TGTGCCAGCAGTCGTGACAGGGGGCGAGGGGGCTACACCTTC. It yields the protein CASSRDRGRGGYTF.

A few counts support this clone. This sequence joins TRBV7-2 and TRBJ2-5, with TRBD1 matching over 8 bases. The CDR3 runs to 14 residues. Trimming at V came to 5 bases and at J to 1 base, leaving 3 bases not matched to a gene. Germline CDR1 is SGHTA and CDR2 is FQGNSA. The CDR3 spells CASSTGQGQETQYF. CDR3 sequence (DNA): TGTGCCAGCAGCACTGGACAGGGCCAAGAGACCCAGTACTTC.

This clone was detected a few times. The V and J genes are TRBV5-4 and TRBJ2-3; TRBD1 or TRBD2 may be the D gene (5 bases each). Per germline, CDR1 SGHNT and CDR2 YYREEE (reference sequence). Trimming took 2 bases from V and 0 from J, leaving 10 bases between them. The CDR3 extends over 15 amino acids. Here the CDR3 DNA reads TGTGCCAGCAGCTTCGAGGGGACCAGCACAGATACGCAGTATTTT. Protein sequence: CASSFEGTSTDTQYF.

The CDR3 sequence: CSVASRIVEQGEAFF. The CDR3 nucleotides are TGCAGCGTTGCAAGCCGAATAGTGGAGCAGGGGGAAGCTTTCTTT. The V gene is TRBV29-1, the J gene TRBJ1-1; the D gene is possibly TRBD1 (6 bases). The germline gives CDR1 SQVTM, CDR2 ANQGSEA. CDR3 length: 15 amino acids. The V end was cut by 4 bases, the J end by 8 bases, with 23 bases between.

This clone has a handful of counts. The chain uses TRBV28 and TRBJ2-3, with TRBD2 matching 12 bases. V was clipped by 1 base and J by 4 bases; unmatched bases: 3. The germline V gene encodes CDR1 MDHEN and CDR2 SYDVKM. This CDR3 contains 16 residues. CDR3 protein: CASSLSSGGAPDTQYF. CDR3 DNA sequence: TGTGCCAGCAGTTTATCTAGCGGGGGGGCCCCAGATACGCAGTATTTT.

This chain links TRBV5-6 with TRBJ2-5, with 7 bases aligning to TRBD1. The CDR3 extends over 16 amino acids. V lost 4 bases, J lost 0 bases, and 9 bases stayed unmatched. Per the germline V gene, CDR1 is SGHDT and CDR2 is YYEEEE. In DNA form, the CDR3 reads TGTGCCAGCAGCACGATCTTTGGGACAGACCAAGAGACCCAGTACTTC. Protein sequence: CASSTIFGTDQETQYF.

This chain joins TRBV11-2 and TRBJ2-1; weak D call: TRBD1 (6 bases). The V end was cut by 2 bases, the J end by 5 bases, with 13 bases between. This CDR3 has 15 residues. CDR1 and CDR2 (germline): SGHAT, FQNNGV. This chain's CDR3 is CASSLWQDRDNEQFF. CDR3 nucleotide sequence: TGTGCCAGCAGCTTATGGCAGGACAGAGACAATGAGCAGTTCTTC.

The gene calls are TRBV6-6 and TRBJ1-5; maybe TRBD1 (6 bases). The CDR3 has 14 residues. The germline V gene has CDR1 MNHNY and CDR2 SVGAGI (reference sequence). Trimming stripped 6 bases from V and 9 bases from J, with 18 bases between. The DNA of the CDR3 is TGTGCCAGCAGACCTACGGGGGCTGGGGTGCCCCAGCATTTT. Amino acids: CASRPTGAGVPQHF.

This clone was observed a few times. The chain joins TRBV28 to TRBJ1-1, with unresolved D. V gave up 2 bases and J gave up 10 bases, with 14 bases separating them. The CDR3 is 13 residues long. Germline lookup yields CDR1 MDHEN and CDR2 SYDVKM. The CDR3 DNA is TGTGCCAGCAGTTTAGTTGAAGGGTTTATAGCTTTCTTT. It yields the protein CASSLVEGFIAFF.

The V gene is TRBV29-1, the J gene TRBJ1-5, with D unresolved. Trimming cost V 4 bases and J 7 bases, with 14 bases left between them. Germline CDR1 is SQVTM and CDR2 is ANQGSEA. This CDR3 has 13 amino acids. The CDR3 sequence is CSVVTTEGQPQHF. In nucleotides, the CDR3 is TGCAGCGTTGTTACCACGGAGGGACAGCCCCAGCATTTT.

A few counts support this clone. As DNA, the CDR3 is TGTGCCAGCAGTCCGAATGCCGGGACAGGGGGCCGCAATGAGCAGTTCTTC. As protein: CASSPNAGTGGRNEQFF. The gene calls are TRBV5-4 and TRBJ2-1; 12 bases agree with TRBD1. The V gene end was trimmed by 5 bases and the J gene end by 6 bases; junction bases not matched to a gene: 12. The germline gives CDR1 SGHNT, CDR2 YYREEE (reference sequence). The CDR3 has 17 residues.

This clone was seen a handful of times. The chain combines TRBV4-1 with TRBJ2-7; possibly TRBD1 for D (6 bases). The germline CDR1 and CDR2 sequences are MGHRA and YSYEKL. The ends were cut back, 1 base at V and 3 bases at J, with 10 bases in the middle. The CDR3 runs 14 residues. CDR3 sequence: CASSQGTGNYEQYF. The CDR3 coding sequence is TGCGCCAGCAGCCAAGGCACAGGGAACTACGAGCAGTACTTC.

The rearrangement links TRBV5-1 to TRBJ2-4, with a tentative D call TRBD1 (6 bases). Germline V gene sequence: CDR1 SGHRS, CDR2 YFSETQ. The CDR3 is 14 amino acids. Trimming took off 0 bases at V and 5 bases at J, with 9 bases between the two ends. The CDR3 sequence is CASSLDREQNIQYF. The DNA of the CDR3 is TGCGCCAGCAGCTTGGACAGGGAGCAAAACATTCAGTACTTC.

This rearrangement joins TRBV2 to TRBJ2-1; weak D call: TRBD1 (5 bases). CDR3 length: 11 residues. Per the germline V gene, CDR1 is SNHLY and CDR2 is FYNNEI. V dropped 9 bases and J dropped 7 bases, with 10 bases sitting between them. DNA for the CDR3: TGTGCCAGTATGCAGGGTAATGAGCAGTTCTTC. Protein: CASMQGNEQFF. Using reference TRBV2 and TRBJ2-1 for the parts outside the CDR3, the full variable domain is EPEVTQTPSHQVTQMGQEVILRCVPISNHLYFYWYRQILGQKVEFLVSFYNNEISEKSEIFDDQFSVERPDGSNFTLKIRSTKLEDSAMYFCASMQGNEQFFGPGTRLTVL.

This clone was seen only a few times. The rearrangement links TRBV29-1 to TRBJ2-3; the D is unclear. V lost 5 bases and J lost 4, with 16 bases in between. Germline V gene sequence: CDR1 SQVTM, CDR2 ANQGSEA. The CDR3 runs to 14 residues. This CDR3 is CSVQNTLLADTQYF. CDR3 nucleotide sequence: TGCAGCGTTCAAAACACTTTACTCGCAGATACGCAGTATTTT.

This clone was found a few times. V is TRBV30 and J is TRBJ2-4; 8 nucleotides match TRBD1. The J segment lost 8 bases and the V segment lost 2 bases, leaving 8 bases of the junction unmatched. Looked up from germline, CDR1 is GTSNPN and CDR2 is SVGIG (reference sequence). The CDR3 loop spans 14 amino acids. CDR3 in amino acids: CAWSTLGQGYIQYF. CDR3 nucleotide sequence: TGTGCCTGGAGTACCTTAGGACAGGGATACATTCAGTACTTC.

The rearrangement joins TRBV14 to TRBJ2-7; no clear D gene. The CDR3 totals 13 residues. The germline V and J ends were trimmed by 4 bases and 2 bases, with 9 bases remaining between them. Germline V gene lookup returns CDR1 SGHDN and CDR2 FVKESK. The chain's CDR3 is CASSLGRAYEQYF. Written as DNA, the CDR3 is TGTGCCAGCAGCCTTGGCCGGGCCTACGAGCAGTACTTC. Supplemented by reference TRBV14 and TRBJ2-7, the full variable domain reads EAGVTQFPSHSVIEKGQTVTLRCDPISGHDNLYWYRRVMGKEIKFLLHFVKESKQDESGMPNNRFLAERTGGTYSTLKVQPAELEDSGVYFCASSLGRAYEQYFGPGTRLTVT.

In this sample, this clone turned up a few times. This chain joins TRBV5-1 and TRBJ2-3; unclear D gene. CDR1 and CDR2 from the germline V gene are SGHRS and YFSETQ. The CDR3 totals 14 residues. V was shortened by 2 bases and J by 2 bases, with 9 bases between the two germline ends. This CDR3 is CASSFLGTTDTQYF. CDR3 coding DNA: TGCGCCAGCAGCTTTCTAGGAACCACAGATACGCAGTATTTT.

This clone was counted only a few times. The V call is TRBV6-5, the J call TRBJ1-2; tentative D call: TRBD1 (6 bases). Per germline, CDR1 MNHEY and CDR2 SVGAGI. The CDR3 loop spans 14 amino acids. V lost 2 bases and J 8 bases, leaving 15 bases between the germline ends. The DNA of the CDR3 is TGTGCCAGCAGTTACCTGGACAGAACCTTCGGCTACACCTTC. This encodes CASSYLDRTFGYTF.

This clone was counted only a few times. V usage is TRBV27 and J usage is TRBJ1-2; no firm D call. Trimming cost V 2 bases and J 0 bases, with 4 bases left between them. Germline V gene lookup returns CDR1 MNHEY and CDR2 SMNVEV (reference sequence). There are 13 residues in the CDR3. The CDR3 DNA reads TGTGCCAGCAGTTTACAGGCTAACTATGGCTACACCTTC. This encodes CASSLQANYGYTF.

As DNA, the CDR3 is TGTGCCAGCAGCTTAGGCGGACCACAAGAGACCCAGTACTTC. It codes for CASSLGGPQETQYF. This sequence joins TRBV7-3 and TRBJ2-5; D uncertain. CDR3 size: 14 residues. Germline V lookup: CDR1 SGHTA, CDR2 FQGTGA. V lost 2 bases to trimming and J lost 2 bases, with 9 bases between them.

J is TRBJ2-7 and V is TRBV6-5; maybe TRBD1 (5 bases). Trimming took 0 bases from V and 5 from J, leaving 17 bases between them. Germline CDR1 reads MNHEY; CDR2 reads SVGAGI. This CDR3 has 16 residues. CDR3 protein: CASSYSSGGHRDEQYF. The DNA of the CDR3 is TGTGCCAGCAGTTACTCGAGTGGCGGACATAGGGACGAGCAGTACTTC.

The gene calls are TRBV29-1 and TRBJ1-3; D may be TRBD1 (5 bases). The CDR3 contains 12 residues. Between the trimmed V and J ends, which lost 4 bases and 2 bases, there was a span of 6 bases. The V gene's germline CDR1 is SQVTM and CDR2 ANQGSEA. The CDR3, as DNA: TGCAGCGTTGCGGGGGCTGGAAACACCATATATTTT. This sequence encodes CSVAGAGNTIYF.

Worth noting for this clone: This sample includes further DNA sequences coding for the same CDR3. The chain uses TRBV30 and TRBJ1-5, with D unresolved. The CDR3 consists of 13 residues. Trimming pared 1 base from V and 0 bases from J, leaving 4 bases between. Germline values: CDR1 GTSNPN, CDR2 SVGIG (reference sequence). CDR3 DNA: TGTGCCTGGAGTGGTGATAGCAATCAGCCCCAGCATTTT. It encodes CAWSGDSNQPQHF.

In its sample, this clone was seen a few times. The chain couples TRBV29-1 to TRBJ2-5; no clear D gene. Trimming shortened V by 2 bases and J by 5 bases, and 12 bases separated the two germline ends. The germline CDR1 and CDR2 sequences are SQVTM and ANQGSEA. The CDR3 extends over 13 amino acids. The CDR3 coding sequence is TGCAGCGTTGAATTAAGGCTTAGGGAGACCCAGTACTTC. Its translation: CSVELRLRETQYF.